The clone carrying this T cell receptor (beta chain) has more than one count but fewer than ten. V was trimmed by 1 base and J by 4 bases, leaving 10 bases between them. Per germline, CDR1 LGHDT and CDR2 YNNKEL (reference sequence). This CDR3 spans 14 amino acids. TCRdb called the PCR reads again in MiXCR, with one record for every CDR3 protein. The repertoire holds more than 85,000 distinct CDR3 sequences, with roughly 49% as singletons. These data come from a study of CDR3 diversity in severe acne. The sequencing input was blood. The chain combines TRBV3-1 with TRBJ1-2; the D is unclear. This TCR was recovered from a male donor with severe acne vulgaris. Here the CDR3 DNA reads TGTGCCAGCAGCCAAGGAAGGGTCGCCTATGGCTACACCTTC. Translation gives CASSQGRVAYGYTF. The whole variable domain, filled in from reference TRBV3-1 and TRBJ1-2, reads DTAVSQTPKYLVTQMGNDKSIKCEQNLGHDTMYWYKQDSKKFLKIMFSYNNKELIINETVPNRFSPKSPDKAHLNLHINSLELGDSAVYFCASSQGRVAYGYTFGSGTRLTVV.